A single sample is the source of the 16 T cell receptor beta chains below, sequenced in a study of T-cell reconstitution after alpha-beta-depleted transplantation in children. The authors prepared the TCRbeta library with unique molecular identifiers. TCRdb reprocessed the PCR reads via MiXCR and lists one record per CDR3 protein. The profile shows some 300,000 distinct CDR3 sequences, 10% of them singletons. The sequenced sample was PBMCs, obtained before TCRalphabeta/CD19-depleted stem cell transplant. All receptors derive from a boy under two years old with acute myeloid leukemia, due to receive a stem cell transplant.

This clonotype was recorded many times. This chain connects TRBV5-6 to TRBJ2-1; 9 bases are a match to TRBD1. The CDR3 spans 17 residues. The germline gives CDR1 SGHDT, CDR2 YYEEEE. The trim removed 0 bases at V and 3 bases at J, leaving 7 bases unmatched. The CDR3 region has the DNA TGTGCCAGCAGCTTGGATCCCGGGACAGGGCTCTACAATGAGCAGTTCTTC. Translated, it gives CASSLDPGTGLYNEQFF. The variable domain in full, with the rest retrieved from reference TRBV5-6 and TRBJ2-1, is DAGVTQSPTHLIKTRGQQVTLRCSPKSGHDTVSWYQQALGQGPQFIFQYYEEEERQRGNFPDRFSGHQFPNYSSELNVNALLLGDSALYLCASSLDPGTGLYNEQFFGPGTRLTVL.

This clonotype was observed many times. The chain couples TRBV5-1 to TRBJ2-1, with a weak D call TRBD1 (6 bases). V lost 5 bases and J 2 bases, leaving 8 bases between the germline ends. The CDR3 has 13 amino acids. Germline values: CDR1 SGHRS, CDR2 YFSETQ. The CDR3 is CASRDSPYNEQFF. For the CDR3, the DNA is TGCGCCAGCAGGGACAGTCCCTACAATGAGCAGTTCTTC.

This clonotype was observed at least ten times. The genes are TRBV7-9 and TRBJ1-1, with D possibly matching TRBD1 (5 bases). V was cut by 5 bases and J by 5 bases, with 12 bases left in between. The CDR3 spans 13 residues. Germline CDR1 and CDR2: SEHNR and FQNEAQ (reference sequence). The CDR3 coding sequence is TGTGCCAGCAGCGCCACCGGGGGGACTGAAGCTTTCTTT. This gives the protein CASSATGGTEAFF.

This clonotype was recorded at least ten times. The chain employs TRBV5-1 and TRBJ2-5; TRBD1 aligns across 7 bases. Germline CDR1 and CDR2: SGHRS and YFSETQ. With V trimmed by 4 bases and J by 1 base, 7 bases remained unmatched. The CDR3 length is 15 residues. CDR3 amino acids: CASSPDRAPQETQYF. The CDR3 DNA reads TGCGCCAGCAGCCCCGACAGGGCCCCCCAAGAGACCCAGTACTTC.

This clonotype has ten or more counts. The CDR3 loop is CSVVKTGAAEAFF. DNA of the CDR3: TGCAGCGTTGTAAAGACAGGGGCGGCTGAAGCTTTCTTT. The chain has TRBV29-1 and TRBJ1-1; 8 bases agree with TRBD1. CDR1 and CDR2 from the germline V gene are SQVTM and ANQGSEA. V lost 4 bases and J lost 6; bases outside the gene matches: 7. The CDR3 is 13 residues long.

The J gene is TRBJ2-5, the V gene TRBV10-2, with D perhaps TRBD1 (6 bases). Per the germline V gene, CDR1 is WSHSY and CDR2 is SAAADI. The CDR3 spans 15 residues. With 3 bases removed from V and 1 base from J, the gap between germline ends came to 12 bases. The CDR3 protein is CASSDYRAIQETQYF. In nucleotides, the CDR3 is TGCGCCAGCAGTGACTACAGGGCAATCCAAGAGACCCAGTACTTC.

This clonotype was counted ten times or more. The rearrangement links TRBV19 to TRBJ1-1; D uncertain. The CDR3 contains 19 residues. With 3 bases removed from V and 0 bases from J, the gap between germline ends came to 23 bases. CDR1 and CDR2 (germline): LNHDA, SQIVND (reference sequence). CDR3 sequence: CASSMRERASSLMNTEAFF. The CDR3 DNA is TGTGCCAGTAGTATGCGGGAGCGGGCGAGTTCCCTTATGAACACTGAAGCTTTCTTT.

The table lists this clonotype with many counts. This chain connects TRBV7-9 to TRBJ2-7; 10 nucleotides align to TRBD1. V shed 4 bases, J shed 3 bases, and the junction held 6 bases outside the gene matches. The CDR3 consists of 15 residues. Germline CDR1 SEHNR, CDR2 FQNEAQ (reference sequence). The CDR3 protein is CASSSSGTGDYEQYF. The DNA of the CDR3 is TGTGCCAGCAGCTCTTCCGGGACAGGGGACTACGAGCAGTACTTC.

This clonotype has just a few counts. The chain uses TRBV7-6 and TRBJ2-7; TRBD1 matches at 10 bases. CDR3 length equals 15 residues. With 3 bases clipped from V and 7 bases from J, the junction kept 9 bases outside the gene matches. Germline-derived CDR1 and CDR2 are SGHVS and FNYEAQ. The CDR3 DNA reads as TGTGCCAGCAGCTTTCTCGACAGGGGGCTTGGGGAGCAGTACTTC. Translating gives CASSFLDRGLGEQYF. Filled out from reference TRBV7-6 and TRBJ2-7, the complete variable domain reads GAGVSQSPRYKVTKRGQDVALRCDPISGHVSLYWYRQALGQGPEFLTYFNYEAQQDKSGLPNDRFSAERPEGSISTLTIQRTEQRDSAMYRCASSFLDRGLGEQYFGPGTRLTVT.

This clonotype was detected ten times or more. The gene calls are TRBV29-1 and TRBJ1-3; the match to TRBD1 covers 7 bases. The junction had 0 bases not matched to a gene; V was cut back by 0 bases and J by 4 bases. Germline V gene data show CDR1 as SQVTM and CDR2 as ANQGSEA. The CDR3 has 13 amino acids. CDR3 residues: CSVEDRGGNTIYF. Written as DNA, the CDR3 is TGCAGCGTTGAAGACAGGGGGGGAAACACCATATATTTT.

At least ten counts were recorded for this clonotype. CDR3 residues: CASSNTGGGEQFF. The CDR3 nucleotides are TGTGCCAGCAGCAACACAGGGGGCGGGGAGCAGTTCTTC. The V call is TRBV12-3 or TRBV12-4, the J call TRBJ2-1; TRBD1 matches 9 bases. The CDR3 runs to 13 residues. V trimming: 6 bases; J trimming: 10 bases; junction bases outside the gene matches: 7.

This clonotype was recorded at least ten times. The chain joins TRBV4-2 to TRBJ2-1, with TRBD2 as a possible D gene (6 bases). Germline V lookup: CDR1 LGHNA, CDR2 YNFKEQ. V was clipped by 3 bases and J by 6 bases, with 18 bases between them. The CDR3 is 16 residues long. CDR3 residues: CASSQEGLPSFNEQFF. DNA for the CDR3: TGTGCCAGCAGCCAGGAGGGACTCCCATCTTTCAATGAGCAGTTCTTC.

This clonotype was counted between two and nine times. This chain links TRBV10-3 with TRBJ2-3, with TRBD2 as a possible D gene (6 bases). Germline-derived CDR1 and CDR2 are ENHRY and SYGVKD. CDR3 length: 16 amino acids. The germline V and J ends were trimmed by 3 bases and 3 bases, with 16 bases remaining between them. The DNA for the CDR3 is TGTGCCATCAGTGATGCGGGACCCCACAGGACAGATACGCAGTATTTT. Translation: CAISDAGPHRTDTQYF.

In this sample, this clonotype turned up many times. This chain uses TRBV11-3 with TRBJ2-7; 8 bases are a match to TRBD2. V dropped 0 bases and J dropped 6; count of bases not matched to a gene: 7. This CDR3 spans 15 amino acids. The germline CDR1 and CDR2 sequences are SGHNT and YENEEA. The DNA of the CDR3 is TGTGCCAGCAGCTTAGACGGGGGGGCCAATGGCGAGCAGTACTTC. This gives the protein CASSLDGGANGEQYF.

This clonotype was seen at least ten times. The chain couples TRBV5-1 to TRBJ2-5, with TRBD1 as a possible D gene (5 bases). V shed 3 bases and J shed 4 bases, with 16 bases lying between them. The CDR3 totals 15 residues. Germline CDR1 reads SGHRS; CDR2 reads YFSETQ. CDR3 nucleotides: TGCGCCAGCAGCTGGCGGACACCTAGGGGAGAGACCCAGTACTTC. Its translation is CASSWRTPRGETQYF.

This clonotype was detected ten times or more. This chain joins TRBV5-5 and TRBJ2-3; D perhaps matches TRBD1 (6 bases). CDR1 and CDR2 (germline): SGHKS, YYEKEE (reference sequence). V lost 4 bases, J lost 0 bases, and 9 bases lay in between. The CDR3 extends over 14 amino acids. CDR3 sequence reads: CASSGQLSTDTQYF. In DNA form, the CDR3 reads TGTGCCAGCAGCGGACAGCTCAGCACAGATACGCAGTATTTT. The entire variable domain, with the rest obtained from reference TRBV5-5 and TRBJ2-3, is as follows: DAGVTQSPTHLIKTRGQQVTLRCSPISGHKSVSWYQQVLGQGPQFIFQYYEKEERGRGNFPDRFSARQFPNYSSELNVNALLLGDSALYLCASSGQLSTDTQYFGPGTRLTVL.